The clone carrying this T cell receptor (beta chain) has a handful of counts. What it recognizes is unknown. The length of the CDR3 is 15 residues. Trimming at V came to 4 bases and at J to 10 bases, leaving 9 bases not matched to a gene. In germline, CDR1 is SGHNT, CDR2 YYREEE (reference sequence). Using its own MiXCR run on the PCR reads, TCRdb lists one record per CDR3 protein. The repertoire holds approximately 670,000 distinct CDR3 sequences, with just under 20% as singletons. This sample was taken from a study of molecular identifiers for immune sequencing clone quantification. Findings and caveats of the study: Clones that had above 20 RNA copies took up over 99% of effector molecules but under 1% in naive cells.

The rearrangement links TRBV5-4 to TRBJ2-1; 12 nucleotides match TRBD1. Specimen: naive CD8+ T cells from blood, with Jurkat cell RNA spiked in. Documented subset: FACS-sorted CD8+CD4-CCR7+CD45RA+ naive T cells. The receptor was isolated from a human donor in good health. Some libraries in this study had Jurkat cell RNA spiked in. The CDR3 spells CASSTAGQGAGEQFF. The CDR3, as DNA: TGTGCCAGCAGCACCGCGGGACAGGGGGCGGGAGAGCAGTTCTTC.